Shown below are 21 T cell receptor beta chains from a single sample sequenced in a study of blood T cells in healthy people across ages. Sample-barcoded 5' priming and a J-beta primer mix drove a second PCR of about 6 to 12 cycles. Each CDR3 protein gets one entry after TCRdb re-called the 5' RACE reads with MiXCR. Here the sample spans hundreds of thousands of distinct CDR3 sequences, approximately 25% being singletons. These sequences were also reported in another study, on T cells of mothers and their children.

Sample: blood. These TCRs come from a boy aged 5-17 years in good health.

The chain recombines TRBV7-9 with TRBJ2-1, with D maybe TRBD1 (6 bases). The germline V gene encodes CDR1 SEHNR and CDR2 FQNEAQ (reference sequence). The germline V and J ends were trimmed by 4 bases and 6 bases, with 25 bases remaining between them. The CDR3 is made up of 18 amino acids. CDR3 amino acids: CASSSGVPVPGTSNEQFF. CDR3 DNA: TGTGCCAGCAGCTCAGGGGTGCCGGTTCCCGGAACATCCAATGAGCAGTTCTTC.

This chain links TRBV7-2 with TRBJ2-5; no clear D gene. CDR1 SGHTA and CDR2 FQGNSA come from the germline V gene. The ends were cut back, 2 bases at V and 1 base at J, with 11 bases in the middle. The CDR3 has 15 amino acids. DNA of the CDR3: TGTGCCAGCAGCTTAAATTTAGCCTCCCAAGAGACCCAGTACTTC. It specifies CASSLNLASQETQYF.

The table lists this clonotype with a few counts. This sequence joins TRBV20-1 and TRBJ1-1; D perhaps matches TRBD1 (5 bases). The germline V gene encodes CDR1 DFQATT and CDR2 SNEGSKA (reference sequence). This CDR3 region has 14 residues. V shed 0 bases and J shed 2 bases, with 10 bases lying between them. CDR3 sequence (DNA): TGCAGTGCTAGAGATGGGCAGGGAAACACTGAAGCTTTCTTT. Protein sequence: CSARDGQGNTEAFF.

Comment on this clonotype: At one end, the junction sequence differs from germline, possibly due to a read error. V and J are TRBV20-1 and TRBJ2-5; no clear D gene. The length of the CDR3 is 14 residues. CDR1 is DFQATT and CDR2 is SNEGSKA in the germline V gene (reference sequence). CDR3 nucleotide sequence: TGCAGTGCTGGTCCCCCTCCAGCGCAAGAGACCCAGTGCTTC. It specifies CSAGPPPAQETQCF.

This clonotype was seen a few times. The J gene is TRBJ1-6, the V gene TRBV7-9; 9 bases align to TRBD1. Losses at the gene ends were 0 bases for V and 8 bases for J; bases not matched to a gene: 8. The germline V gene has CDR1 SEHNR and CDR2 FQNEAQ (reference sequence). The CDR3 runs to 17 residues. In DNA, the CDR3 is TGTGCCAGCAGCTTAGCGTGGACAGGGGACCGATATTCACCCCTCCACTTT. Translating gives CASSLAWTGDRYSPLHF.

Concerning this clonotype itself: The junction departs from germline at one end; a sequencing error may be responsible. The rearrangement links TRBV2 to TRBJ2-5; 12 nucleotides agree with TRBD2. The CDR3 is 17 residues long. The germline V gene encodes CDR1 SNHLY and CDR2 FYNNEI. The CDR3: CASSRTSGGQIEETQCF. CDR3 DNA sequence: TGTGCCAGCAGTCGTACTAGCGGGGGGCAAATCGAAGAGACCCAGTGCTTC. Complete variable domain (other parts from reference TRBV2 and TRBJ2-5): EPEVTQTPSHQVTQMGQEVILRCVPISNHLYFYWYRQILGQKVEFLVSFYNNEISEKSEIFDDQFSVERPDGSNFTLKIRSTKLEDSAMYFCASSRTSGGQIEETQCFGPGTRLLVL.

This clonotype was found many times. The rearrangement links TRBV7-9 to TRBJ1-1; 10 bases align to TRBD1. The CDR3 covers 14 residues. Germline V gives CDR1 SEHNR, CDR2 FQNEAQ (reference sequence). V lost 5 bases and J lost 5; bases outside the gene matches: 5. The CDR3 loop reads CASSPWTGGTEAFF. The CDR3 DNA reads TGTGCCAGCAGCCCATGGACAGGGGGAACTGAAGCTTTCTTT.

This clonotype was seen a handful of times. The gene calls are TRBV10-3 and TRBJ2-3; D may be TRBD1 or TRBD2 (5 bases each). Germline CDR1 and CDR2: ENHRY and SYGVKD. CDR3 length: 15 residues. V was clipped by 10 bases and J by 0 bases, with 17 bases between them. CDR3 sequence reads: CATGTPGPSTDTQYF. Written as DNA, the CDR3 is TGTGCCACAGGAACACCGGGACCAAGCACAGATACGCAGTATTTT.

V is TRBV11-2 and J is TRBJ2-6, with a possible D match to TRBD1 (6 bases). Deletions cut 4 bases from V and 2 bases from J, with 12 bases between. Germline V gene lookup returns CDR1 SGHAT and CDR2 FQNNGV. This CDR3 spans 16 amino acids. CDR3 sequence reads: CASSSATGPGANVLTF. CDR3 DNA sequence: TGTGCCAGCAGCTCGGCAACAGGGCCTGGGGCCAACGTCCTGACTTTC. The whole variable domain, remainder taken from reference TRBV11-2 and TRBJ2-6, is EAGVAQSPRYKIIEKRQSVAFWCNPISGHATLYWYQQILGQGPKLLIQFQNNGVVDDSQLPKDRFSAERLKGVDSTLKIQPAKLEDSAVYLCASSSATGPGANVLTFGAGSRLTVL.

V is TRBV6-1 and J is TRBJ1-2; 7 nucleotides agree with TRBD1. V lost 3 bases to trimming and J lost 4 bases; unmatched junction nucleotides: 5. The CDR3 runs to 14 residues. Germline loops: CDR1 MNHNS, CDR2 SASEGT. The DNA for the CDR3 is TGTGCCAGCAGTGAGAGGACAGGCGCCTATGGCTACACCTTC. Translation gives CASSERTGAYGYTF.

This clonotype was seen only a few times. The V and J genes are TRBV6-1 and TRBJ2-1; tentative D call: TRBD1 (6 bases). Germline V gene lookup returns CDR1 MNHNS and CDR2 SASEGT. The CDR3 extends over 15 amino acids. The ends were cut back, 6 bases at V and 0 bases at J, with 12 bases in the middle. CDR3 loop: CASRWTESSYNEQFF. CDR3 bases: TGTGCCAGCAGATGGACAGAGAGCTCCTACAATGAGCAGTTCTTC.

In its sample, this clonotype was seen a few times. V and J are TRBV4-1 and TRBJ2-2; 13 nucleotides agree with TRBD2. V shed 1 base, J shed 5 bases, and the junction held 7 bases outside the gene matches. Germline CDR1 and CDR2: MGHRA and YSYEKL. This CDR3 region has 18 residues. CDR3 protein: CASSQAELAGGRTGELFF. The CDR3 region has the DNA TGCGCCAGCAGCCAAGCTGAACTAGCGGGGGGGCGAACCGGGGAGCTGTTTTTT.

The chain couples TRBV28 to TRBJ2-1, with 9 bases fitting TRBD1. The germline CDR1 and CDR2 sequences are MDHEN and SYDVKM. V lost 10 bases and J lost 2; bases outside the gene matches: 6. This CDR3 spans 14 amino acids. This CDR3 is CATVGTGTYNEQFF. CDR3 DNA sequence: TGTGCCACCGTGGGGACAGGGACCTACAATGAGCAGTTCTTC.

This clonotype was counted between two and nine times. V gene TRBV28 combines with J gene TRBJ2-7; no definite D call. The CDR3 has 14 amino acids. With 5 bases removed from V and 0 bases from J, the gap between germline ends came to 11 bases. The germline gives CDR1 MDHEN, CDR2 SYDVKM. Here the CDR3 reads CASSRARNSYEQYF. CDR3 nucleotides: TGTGCCAGCAGTAGAGCTAGGAACTCCTACGAGCAGTACTTC.

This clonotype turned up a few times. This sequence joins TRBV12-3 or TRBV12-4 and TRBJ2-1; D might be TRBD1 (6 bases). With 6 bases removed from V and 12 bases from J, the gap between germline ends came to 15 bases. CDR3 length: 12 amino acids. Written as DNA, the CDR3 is TGTGCCAGCAGCCCTAACAGGGATTTGCAGTTCTTC. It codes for CASSPNRDLQFF.

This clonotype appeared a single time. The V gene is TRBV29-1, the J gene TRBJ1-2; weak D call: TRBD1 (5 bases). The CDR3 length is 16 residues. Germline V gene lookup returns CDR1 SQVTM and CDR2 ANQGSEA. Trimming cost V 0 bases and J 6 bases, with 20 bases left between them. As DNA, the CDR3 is TGCAGCGTTGAAGACCCATTAATAGAGGTGGGGGATGGCTACACCTTC. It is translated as CSVEDPLIEVGDGYTF.

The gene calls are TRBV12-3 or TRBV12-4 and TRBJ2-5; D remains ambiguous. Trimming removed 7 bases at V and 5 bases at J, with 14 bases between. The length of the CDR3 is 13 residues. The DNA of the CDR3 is TGTGCCAGCACTGTAGGCTACGGGGAGACCCAGTACTTC. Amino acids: CASTVGYGETQYF.

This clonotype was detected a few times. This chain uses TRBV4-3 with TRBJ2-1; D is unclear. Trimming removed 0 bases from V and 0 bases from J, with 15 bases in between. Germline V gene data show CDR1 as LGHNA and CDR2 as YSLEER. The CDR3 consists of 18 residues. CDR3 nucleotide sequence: TGCGCCAGCAGCCAAGATCCAGTGGGGATGAGCTCCTACAATGAGCAGTTCTTC. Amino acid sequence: CASSQDPVGMSSYNEQFF.

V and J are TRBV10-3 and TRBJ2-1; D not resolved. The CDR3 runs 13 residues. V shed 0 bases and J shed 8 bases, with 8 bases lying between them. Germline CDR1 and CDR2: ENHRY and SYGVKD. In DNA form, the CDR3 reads TGTGCCATCAGTGAGTCGACTGGCGATGAGCAGTTCTTC. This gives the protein CAISESTGDEQFF.

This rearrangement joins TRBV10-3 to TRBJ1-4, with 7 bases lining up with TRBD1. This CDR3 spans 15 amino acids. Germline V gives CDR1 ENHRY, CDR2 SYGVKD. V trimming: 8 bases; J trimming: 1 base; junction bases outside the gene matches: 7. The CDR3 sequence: CAIGQTGETNEKLFF. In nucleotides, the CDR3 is TGTGCCATCGGCCAAACAGGGGAAACTAATGAAAAACTGTTTTTT.

DNA of the CDR3: TGCGCCAGCAGCTACGGGCCCTCCTACAATGAGCAGTTCTTC. This sequence encodes CASSYGPSYNEQFF. This chain links TRBV5-1 with TRBJ2-1; unclear D gene. The V end was cut by 3 bases, the J end by 0 bases, with 7 bases between. Germline lookup yields CDR1 SGHRS and CDR2 YFSETQ. This CDR3 spans 14 amino acids.